This T cell receptor (beta chain) emerged from a study of OX40 agonist ivuxolimab in advanced cancers. A remark on this clone: The junction differs from germline at one of its ends, possibly a read error.

Repertoires were generated with immunoSEQ multiplex PCR, while TCRdb's copy carries only in-frame clones and drops some. The sample has about 96,000 clones, under 85% seen once; the top ten hold less than 6%. Sequencing used CD4+ or CD8+ T cells sorted from blood, obtained in a trial of the OX40 agonist ivuxolimab. The sequence was obtained from an adult with an advanced solid tumor such as melanoma, head and neck, liver or kidney cancer.

The CDR3 nucleotides read TGTGCCAGCAGTAATCGGACAGCGCCTTGGCAGCCCCAGCATTTT. Translated, it gives CASSNRTAPWQPQHF. The V gene is TRBV10-3, the J gene TRBJ1-5; a possible D gene is TRBD1 (6 bases). The CDR3 spans 15 residues. In germline, CDR1 is ENHRY, CDR2 SYGVKD.